This TCR beta chain derives from a study of identical twins. Overall study results and limits: Low generation probability was overrepresented in out-of-frame alpha sequences shared by twins. Monozygotic twins shared more out-of-frame TCR alpha than recombination models predicted.

One entry per CDR3 protein results from TCRdb running MiXCR on the 5' RACE reads. The repertoire holds 210,000 or so distinct CDR3 sequences, under 10% seen once, with 1.9% in the top ten. This clonotype was seen at least ten times. The antigen is undetermined. The germline CDR1 and CDR2 sequences are LGHNA and YNFKEQ. This CDR3 comprises 15 residues. Trimming removed 1 base from V and 9 bases from J, with 16 bases in between. These data are also associated with another study on yellow fever vaccine responses in identical twins.

The sequencing input was memory (CD45RO+) T cells sorted from blood. The TCR originated in a woman aged 18-35 years in good health. This chain connects TRBV4-2 to TRBJ2-1; no reliable D call. Here the CDR3 reads CASSQAVSGLSEQFF. DNA of the CDR3: TGTGCCAGCAGCCAAGCTGTGAGTGGGCTAAGTGAGCAGTTCTTC.